The sequence of this T cell receptor beta chain was determined in a study of shared T cell receptors in the human thymus. The table came from immunoSEQ multiplex PCR; TCRdb's copy has only in-frame clones and leaves some out. The sample lists over 650,000 clones, around 87% occurring once. Unmatched junction bases numbered 4, after V lost 4 bases and J lost 1 base. This CDR3 has 14 residues. CDR1 is MNHEY and CDR2 is SVGAGI in the germline V gene. These data also formed part of another study, on human thymus T cells. From that report: The donor group consisted of healthy Finnish infants who were having corrective surgery for congenital heart defects. Resections from corrective heart surgery supplied the thymus tissue. Usage of V and J genes appeared biased in thymic and blood repertoires. Overlap was high between thymic repertoires from unrelated individuals, as reported in related research.

The rearrangement uses TRBV6-5 and TRBJ2-7; 7 bases are shared with TRBD1. Sequencing input: thymocytes. The clonotype originates from a boy younger than two with a congenital heart defect. Here the CDR3 DNA reads TGTGCCAGCAGTTTGGACAGGAGGTCCTACGAGCAGTACTTC. This gives the protein CASSLDRRSYEQYF.